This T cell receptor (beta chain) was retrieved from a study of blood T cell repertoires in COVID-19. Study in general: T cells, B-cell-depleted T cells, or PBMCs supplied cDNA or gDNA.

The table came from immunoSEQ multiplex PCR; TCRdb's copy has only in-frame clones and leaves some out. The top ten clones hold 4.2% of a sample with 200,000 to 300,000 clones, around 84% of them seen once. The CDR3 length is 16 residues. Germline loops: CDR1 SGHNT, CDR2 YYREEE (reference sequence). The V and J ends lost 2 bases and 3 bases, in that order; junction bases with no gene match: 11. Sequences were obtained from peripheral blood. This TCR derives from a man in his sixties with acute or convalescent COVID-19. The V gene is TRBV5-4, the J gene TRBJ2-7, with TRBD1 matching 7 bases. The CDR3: CASSFGTVQWDYEQYF. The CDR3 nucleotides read TGTGCCAGCAGCTTCGGGACAGTTCAATGGGACTACGAGCAGTACTTC.